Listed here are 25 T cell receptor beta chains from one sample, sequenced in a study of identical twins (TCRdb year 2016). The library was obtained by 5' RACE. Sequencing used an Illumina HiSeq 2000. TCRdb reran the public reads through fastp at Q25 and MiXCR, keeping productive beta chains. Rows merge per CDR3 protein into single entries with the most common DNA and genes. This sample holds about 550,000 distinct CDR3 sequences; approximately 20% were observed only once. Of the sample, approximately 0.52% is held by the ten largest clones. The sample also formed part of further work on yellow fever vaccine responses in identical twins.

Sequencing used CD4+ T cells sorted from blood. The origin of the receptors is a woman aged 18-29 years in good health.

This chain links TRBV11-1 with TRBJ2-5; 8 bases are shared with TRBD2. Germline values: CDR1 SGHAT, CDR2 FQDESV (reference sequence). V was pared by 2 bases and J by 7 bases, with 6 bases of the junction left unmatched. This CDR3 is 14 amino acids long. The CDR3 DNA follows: TGTGCCAGCAGCTTAAATAGCGGGGCGGGGACCCAGTACTTC. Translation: CASSLNSGAGTQYF.

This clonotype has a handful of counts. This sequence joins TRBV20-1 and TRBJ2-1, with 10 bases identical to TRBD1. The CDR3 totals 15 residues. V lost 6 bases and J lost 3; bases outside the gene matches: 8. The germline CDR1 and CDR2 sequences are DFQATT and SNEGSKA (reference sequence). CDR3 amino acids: CSAGGQGFLYNEQFF. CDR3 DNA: TGCAGTGCCGGGGGACAGGGGTTTCTCTACAATGAGCAGTTCTTC.

The CDR3 DNA reads TGTGCCAGCAGTTTAGGTCCTAGCGGGAGTATCGGCACAGATACGCAGTATTTT. This sequence encodes CASSLGPSGSIGTDTQYF. The chain uses TRBV12-3 or TRBV12-4 and TRBJ2-3, with 10 nucleotides matching TRBD2. The CDR3 is 18 residues long. V lost 1 base and J lost 1; bases outside the gene matches: 8.

The CDR3 nucleotides read TGTGCCAGCAGTGAAGCCGGTCCTCTAATCGTTCCCCAGCATTTT. As protein: CASSEAGPLIVPQHF. This rearrangement joins TRBV6-1 to TRBJ1-5; unclear D gene. Trimming removed 0 bases at V and 10 bases at J, with 16 bases between. CDR1 MNHNS and CDR2 SASEGT come from the germline V gene. The CDR3 totals 15 residues.

The CDR3 DNA reads TGCGCCAGCAGCTTTATTGGTCCCGACACTGAAGCTTTCTTT. Protein product: CASSFIGPDTEAFF. V is TRBV5-1 and J is TRBJ1-1; D not certain. Germline values: CDR1 SGHRS, CDR2 YFSETQ. The ends were cut back, 2 bases at V and 3 bases at J, with 11 bases in the middle. The CDR3 is 14 residues long.

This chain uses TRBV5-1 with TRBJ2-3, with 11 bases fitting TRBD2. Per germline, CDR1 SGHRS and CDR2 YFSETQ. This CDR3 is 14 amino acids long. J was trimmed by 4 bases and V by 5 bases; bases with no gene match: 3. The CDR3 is CASSTSGSPDTQYF. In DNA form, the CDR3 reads TGCGCCAGCAGTACTAGCGGGAGCCCAGATACGCAGTATTTT.

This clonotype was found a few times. The CDR3 sequence is CASSLAGGVSKNIQYF. Here the CDR3 DNA reads TGCGCCAGCAGCTTGGCAGGGGGCGTGTCCAAAAACATTCAGTACTTC. The V gene is TRBV5-1, the J gene TRBJ2-4; 8 bases are shared with TRBD1. Germline trimming cut 0 bases from V and 2 bases from J; bases unmatched to any gene: 4. This CDR3 spans 16 amino acids. The germline CDR1 and CDR2 sequences are SGHRS and YFSETQ.

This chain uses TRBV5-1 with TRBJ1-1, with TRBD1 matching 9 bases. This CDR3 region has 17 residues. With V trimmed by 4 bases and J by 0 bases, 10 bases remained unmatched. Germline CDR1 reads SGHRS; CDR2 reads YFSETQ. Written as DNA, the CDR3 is TGCGCCAGCAGCCTAAGGACAGGGGTCCTCATGAACACTGAAGCTTTCTTT. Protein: CASSLRTGVLMNTEAFF.

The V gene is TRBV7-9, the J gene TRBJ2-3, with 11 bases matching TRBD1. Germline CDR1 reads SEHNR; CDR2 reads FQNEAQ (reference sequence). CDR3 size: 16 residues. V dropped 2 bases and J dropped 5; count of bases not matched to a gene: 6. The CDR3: CASSLPGTGGIDTQYF. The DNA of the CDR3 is TGTGCCAGCAGCTTACCCGGGACAGGGGGTATAGATACGCAGTATTTT.

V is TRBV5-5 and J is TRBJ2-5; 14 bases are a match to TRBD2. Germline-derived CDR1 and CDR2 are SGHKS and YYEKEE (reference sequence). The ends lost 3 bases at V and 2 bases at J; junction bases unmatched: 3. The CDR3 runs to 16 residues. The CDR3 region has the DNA TGTGCCAGCAGCTCGGGACTAGCGGGAGCTCAAGAGACCCAGTACTTC. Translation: CASSSGLAGAQETQYF.

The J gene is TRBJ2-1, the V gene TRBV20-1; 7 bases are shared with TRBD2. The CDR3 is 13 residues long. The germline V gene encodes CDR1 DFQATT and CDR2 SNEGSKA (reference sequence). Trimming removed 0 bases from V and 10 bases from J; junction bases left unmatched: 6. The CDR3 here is CSARDGGAGEQFF. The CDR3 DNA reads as TGCAGTGCTAGAGACGGAGGAGCGGGGGAGCAGTTCTTC.

The CDR3 loop reads CASSRDRGLSGELFF. For the CDR3, the DNA is TGTGCCAGCAGCCGGGACAGGGGGCTATCCGGGGAGCTGTTTTTT. The gene calls are TRBV5-6 and TRBJ2-2; 12 bases fit TRBD1. CDR1 SGHDT and CDR2 YYEEEE come from the germline V gene. This CDR3 contains 15 residues. V was pared by 4 bases and J by 6 bases, with 4 bases of the junction left unmatched. Full variable domain (rest looked up from reference TRBV5-6 and TRBJ2-2): DAGVTQSPTHLIKTRGQQVTLRCSPKSGHDTVSWYQQALGQGPQFIFQYYEEEERQRGNFPDRFSGHQFPNYSSELNVNALLLGDSALYLCASSRDRGLSGELFFGEGSRLTVL.

The CDR3 here is CARPSPGAFYNEQFF. Written as DNA, the CDR3 is TGTGCCCGGCCGTCCCCGGGAGCATTCTACAATGAGCAGTTCTTC. The J gene is TRBJ2-1, the V gene TRBV10-3, with D maybe TRBD2 (6 bases). This CDR3 is 15 amino acids long. Per the germline V gene, CDR1 is ENHRY and CDR2 is SYGVKD. Trimming removed 11 bases at V and 3 bases at J, with 20 bases between.

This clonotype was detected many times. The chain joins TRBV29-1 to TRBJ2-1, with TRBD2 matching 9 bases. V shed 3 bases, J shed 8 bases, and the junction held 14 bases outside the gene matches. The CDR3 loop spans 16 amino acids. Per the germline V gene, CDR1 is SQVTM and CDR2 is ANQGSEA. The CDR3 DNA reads TGCAGCGTTGACCTTTTCAGTAGCGGGAGCACCGATGAGCAGTTCTTC. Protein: CSVDLFSSGSTDEQFF.

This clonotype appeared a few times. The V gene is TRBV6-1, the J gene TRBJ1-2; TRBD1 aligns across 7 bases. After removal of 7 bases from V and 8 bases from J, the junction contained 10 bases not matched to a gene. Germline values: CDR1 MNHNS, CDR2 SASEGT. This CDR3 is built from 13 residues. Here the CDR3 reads CASTMDRTGGYTF. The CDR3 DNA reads TGTGCCAGCACCATGGACAGGACAGGCGGCTACACCTTC.

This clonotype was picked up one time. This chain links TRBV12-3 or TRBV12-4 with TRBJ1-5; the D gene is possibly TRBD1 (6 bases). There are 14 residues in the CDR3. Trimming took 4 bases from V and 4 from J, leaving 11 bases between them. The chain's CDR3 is CASSYSGENQPQHF. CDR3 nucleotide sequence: TGTGCCAGCAGTTATTCAGGGGAAAATCAGCCCCAGCATTTT.

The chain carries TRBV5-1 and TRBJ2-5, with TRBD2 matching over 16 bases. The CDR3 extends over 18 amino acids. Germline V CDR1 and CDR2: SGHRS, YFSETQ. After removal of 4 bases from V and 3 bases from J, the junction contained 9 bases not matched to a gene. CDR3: CASSPGTSGGAFEETQYF. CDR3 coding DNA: TGCGCCAGCAGCCCCGGGACTAGCGGGGGGGCGTTCGAAGAGACCCAGTACTTC.

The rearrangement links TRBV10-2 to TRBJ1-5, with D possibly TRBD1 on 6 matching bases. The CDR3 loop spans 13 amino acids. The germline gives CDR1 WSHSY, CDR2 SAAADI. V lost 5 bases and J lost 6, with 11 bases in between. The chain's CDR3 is CASSTGATQPQHF. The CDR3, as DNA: TGCGCCAGCAGTACGGGGGCGACTCAGCCCCAGCATTTT.

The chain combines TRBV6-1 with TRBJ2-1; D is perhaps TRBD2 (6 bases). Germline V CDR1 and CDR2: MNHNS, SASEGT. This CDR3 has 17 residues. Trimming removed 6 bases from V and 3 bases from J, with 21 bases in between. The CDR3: CASSPERVAGSYNEQFF. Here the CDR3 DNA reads TGTGCCAGCAGCCCCGAACGTGTGGCGGGGAGCTACAATGAGCAGTTCTTC.

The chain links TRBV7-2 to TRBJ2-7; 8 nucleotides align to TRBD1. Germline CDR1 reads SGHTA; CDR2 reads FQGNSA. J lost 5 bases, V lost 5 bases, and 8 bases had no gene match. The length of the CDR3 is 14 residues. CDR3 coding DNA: TGTGCCAGCAGCCCGGACAGGGTGAGGAACGAGCAGTACTTC. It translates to CASSPDRVRNEQYF.

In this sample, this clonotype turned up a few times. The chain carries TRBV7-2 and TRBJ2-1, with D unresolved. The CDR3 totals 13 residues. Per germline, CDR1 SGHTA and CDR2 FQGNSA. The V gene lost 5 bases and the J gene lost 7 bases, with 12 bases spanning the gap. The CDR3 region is CASSLLSFNEQFF. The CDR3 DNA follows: TGTGCCAGCAGCCTCCTGAGCTTTAATGAGCAGTTCTTC.

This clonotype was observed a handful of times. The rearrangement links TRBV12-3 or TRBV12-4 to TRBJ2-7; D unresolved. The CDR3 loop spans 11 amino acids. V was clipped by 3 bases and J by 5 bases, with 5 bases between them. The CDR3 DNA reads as TGTGCCAGCAGTTTCCTCCACGAGCAGTACTTC. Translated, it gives CASSFLHEQYF.

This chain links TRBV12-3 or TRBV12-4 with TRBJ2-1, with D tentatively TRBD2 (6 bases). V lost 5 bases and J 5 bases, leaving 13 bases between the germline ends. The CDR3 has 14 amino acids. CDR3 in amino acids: CASSRAGGDNEQFF. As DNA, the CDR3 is TGTGCCAGCAGTCGAGCAGGCGGGGACAATGAGCAGTTCTTC.

The DNA for the CDR3 is TGTGCCATCAGAGCTACAGGGGGCCAGCCCCAGCATTTT. It specifies CAIRATGGQPQHF. The chain uses TRBV10-3 and TRBJ1-5; 9 bases fit TRBD1. The CDR3 is made up of 13 amino acids. The germline CDR1 and CDR2 sequences are ENHRY and SYGVKD. V lost 6 bases and J lost 7; bases outside the gene matches: 4.

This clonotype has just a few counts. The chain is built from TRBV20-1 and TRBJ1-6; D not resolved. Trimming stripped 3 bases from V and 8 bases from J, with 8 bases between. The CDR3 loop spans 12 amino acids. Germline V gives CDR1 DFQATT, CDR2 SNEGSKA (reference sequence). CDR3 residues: CSASASYSPLHF. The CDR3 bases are TGCAGTGCTAGTGCATCCTATTCACCCCTCCACTTT.